The entry below describes one TCR beta chain. What it binds is not known. The library targeted TCRbeta and was prepared with unique molecular identifiers. MiXCR was run by TCRdb on the PCR reads, yielding one entry per CDR3 protein. The data show approximately 980,000 distinct CDR3 sequences, with roughly 31% seen just once and approximately 30% held by the top ten. The data derive from a study of T-cell reconstitution after alpha-beta-depleted transplantation in children. Study observations and caveats: From surviving recipient T cells and thymic progenitors came the high day-60 TCRbeta diversity observed in some patients. Several hundred graft clones that had expanded were reportedly the source of alpha-beta T cells about two months after transplant. The authors attributed T-cell counts and diversity one year after transplant mostly to newly produced T cells.

Germline CDR1 is SEHNR and CDR2 is FQNEAQ (reference sequence). The CDR3 is 16 amino acids. V was clipped by 0 bases and J by 1 base; unmatched bases: 3. The input for sequencing was PBMCs, mostly from graft donor cells, taken 360 days after TCRalphabeta/CD19-depleted stem cell transplant. This rearrangement joins TRBV7-9 to TRBJ1-1; 9 nucleotides line up with TRBD1. This receptor was taken from a boy younger than two who had a stem cell transplant for SCID, so the T cells may come from the graft donor. Here the CDR3 reads CASSLAGDRENTEAFF. The DNA of the CDR3 is TGTGCCAGCAGCTTAGCTGGGGACAGGGAGAACACTGAAGCTTTCTTT.